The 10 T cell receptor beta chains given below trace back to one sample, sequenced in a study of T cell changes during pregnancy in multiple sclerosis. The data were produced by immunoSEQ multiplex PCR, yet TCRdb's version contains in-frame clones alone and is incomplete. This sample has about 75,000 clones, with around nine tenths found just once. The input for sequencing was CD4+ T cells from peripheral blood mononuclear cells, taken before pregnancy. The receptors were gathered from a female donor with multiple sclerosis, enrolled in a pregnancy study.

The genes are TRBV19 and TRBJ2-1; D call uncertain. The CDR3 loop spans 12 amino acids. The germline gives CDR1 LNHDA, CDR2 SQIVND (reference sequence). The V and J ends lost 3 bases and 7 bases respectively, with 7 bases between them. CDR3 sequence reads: CASSIRGNEQFF. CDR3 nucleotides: TGTGCCAGTAGTATTAGAGGAAATGAGCAGTTCTTC.

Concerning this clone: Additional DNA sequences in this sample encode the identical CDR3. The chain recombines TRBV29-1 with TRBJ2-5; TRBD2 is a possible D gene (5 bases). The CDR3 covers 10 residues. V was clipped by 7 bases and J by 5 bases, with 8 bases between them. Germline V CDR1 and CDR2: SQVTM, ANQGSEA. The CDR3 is CSAGGETQYF. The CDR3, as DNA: TGCAGCGCCGGCGGGGAGACCCAGTACTTC.

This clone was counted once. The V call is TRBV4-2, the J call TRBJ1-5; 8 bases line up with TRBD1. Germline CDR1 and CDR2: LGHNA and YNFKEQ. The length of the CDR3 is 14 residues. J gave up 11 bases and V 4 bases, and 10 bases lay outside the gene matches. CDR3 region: CASSPGTGGLSQHF. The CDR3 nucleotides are TGTGCCAGCAGCCCGGGAACAGGGGGACTGTCCCAGCATTTT.

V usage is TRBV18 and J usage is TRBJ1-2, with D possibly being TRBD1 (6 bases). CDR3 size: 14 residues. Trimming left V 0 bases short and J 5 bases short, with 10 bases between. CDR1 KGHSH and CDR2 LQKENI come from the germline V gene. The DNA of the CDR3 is TGTGCCAGCTCACCACCGGGGGACACATATGGCTACACCTTC. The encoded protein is CASSPPGDTYGYTF.

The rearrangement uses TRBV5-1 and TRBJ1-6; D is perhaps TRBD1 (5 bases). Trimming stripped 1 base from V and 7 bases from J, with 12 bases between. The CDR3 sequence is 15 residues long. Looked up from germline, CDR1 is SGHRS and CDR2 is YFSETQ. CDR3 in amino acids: CASSLSQGGNSPLHF. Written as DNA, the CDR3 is TGCGCCAGCAGCTTGAGTCAGGGAGGAAATTCACCCCTCCACTTT.

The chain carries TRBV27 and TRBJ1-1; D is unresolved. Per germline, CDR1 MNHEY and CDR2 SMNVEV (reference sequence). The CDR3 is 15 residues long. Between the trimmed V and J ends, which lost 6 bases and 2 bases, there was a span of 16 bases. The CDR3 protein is CASRTRRQVNTEAFF. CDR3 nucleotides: TGTGCCAGCAGGACCCGGAGGCAGGTAAACACTGAAGCTTTCTTT.

The CDR3 nucleotides are TGTGCCAGCTCACACGATAGGGGAAAGGGCTACAATGAGCAGTTCTTC. Translated, it gives CASSHDRGKGYNEQFF. V gene TRBV18 combines with J gene TRBJ2-1; the D gene is possibly TRBD1 (5 bases). In germline, CDR1 is KGHSH, CDR2 LQKENI. This CDR3 comprises 16 residues. The V and J ends lost 4 bases and 3 bases respectively, with 16 bases between them.

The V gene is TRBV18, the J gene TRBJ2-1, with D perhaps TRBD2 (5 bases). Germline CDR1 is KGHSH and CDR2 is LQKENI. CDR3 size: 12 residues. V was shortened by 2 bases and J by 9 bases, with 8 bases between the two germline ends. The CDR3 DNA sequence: TGTGCCAGCTCACCATCGGGGTTTGAGCAGTTCTTC. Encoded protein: CASSPSGFEQFF.

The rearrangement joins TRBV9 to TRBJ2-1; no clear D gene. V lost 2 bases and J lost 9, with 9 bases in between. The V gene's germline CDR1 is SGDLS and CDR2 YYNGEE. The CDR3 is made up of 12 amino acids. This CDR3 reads CASSVGDGEQFF. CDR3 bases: TGTGCCAGCAGCGTTGGAGATGGTGAGCAGTTCTTC.

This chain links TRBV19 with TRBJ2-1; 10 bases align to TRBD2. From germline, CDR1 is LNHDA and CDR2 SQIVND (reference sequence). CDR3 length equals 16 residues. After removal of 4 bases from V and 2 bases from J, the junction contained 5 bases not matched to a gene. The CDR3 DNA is TGTGCCAGTAGTAGGAGGACTAGCGGTACCTACAATGAGCAGTTCTTC. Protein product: CASSRRTSGTYNEQFF.